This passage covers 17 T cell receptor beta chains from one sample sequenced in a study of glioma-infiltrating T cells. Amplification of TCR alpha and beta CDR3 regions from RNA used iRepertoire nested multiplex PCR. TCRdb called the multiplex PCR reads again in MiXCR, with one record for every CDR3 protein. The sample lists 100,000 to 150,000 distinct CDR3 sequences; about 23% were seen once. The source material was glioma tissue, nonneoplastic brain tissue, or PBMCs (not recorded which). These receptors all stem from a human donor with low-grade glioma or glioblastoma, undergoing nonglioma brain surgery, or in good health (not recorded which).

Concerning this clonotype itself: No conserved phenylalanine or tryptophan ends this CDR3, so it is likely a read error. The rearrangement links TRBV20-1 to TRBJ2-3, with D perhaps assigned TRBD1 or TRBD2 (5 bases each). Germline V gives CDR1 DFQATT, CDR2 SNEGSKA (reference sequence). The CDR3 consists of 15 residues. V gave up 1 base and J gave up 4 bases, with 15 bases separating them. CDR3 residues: CSARGERGVADTQYL. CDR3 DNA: TGCAGTGCTAGAGGTGAAAGGGGAGTAGCAGATACGCAGTATCTT.

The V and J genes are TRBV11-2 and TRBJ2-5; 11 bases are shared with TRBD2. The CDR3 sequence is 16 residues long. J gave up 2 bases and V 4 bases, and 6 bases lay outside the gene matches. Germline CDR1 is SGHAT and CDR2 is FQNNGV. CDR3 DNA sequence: TGTGCCAGCAGCTCCTTTTCTAGCGGGGGGCAAGAGACCCAGTACTTC. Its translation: CASSSFSSGGQETQYF. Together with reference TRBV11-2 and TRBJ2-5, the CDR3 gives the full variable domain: EAGVAQSPRYKIIEKRQSVAFWCNPISGHATLYWYQQILGQGPKLLIQFQNNGVVDDSQLPKDRFSAERLKGVDSTLKIQPAKLEDSAVYLCASSSFSSGGQETQYFGPGTRLLVL.

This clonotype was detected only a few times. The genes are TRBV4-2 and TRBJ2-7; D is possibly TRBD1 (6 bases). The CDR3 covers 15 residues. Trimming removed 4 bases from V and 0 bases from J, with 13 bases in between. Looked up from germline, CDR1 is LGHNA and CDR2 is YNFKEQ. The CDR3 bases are TGTGCCAGCAGCCCCCGGGACAAAGACTCCTACGAGCAGTACTTC. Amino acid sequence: CASSPRDKDSYEQYF.

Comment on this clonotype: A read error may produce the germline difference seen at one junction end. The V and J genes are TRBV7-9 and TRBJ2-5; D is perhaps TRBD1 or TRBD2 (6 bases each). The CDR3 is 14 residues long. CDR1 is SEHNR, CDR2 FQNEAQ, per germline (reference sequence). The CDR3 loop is CASGLVQGGETQYF. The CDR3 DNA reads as TGTGCCAGCGGCTTAGTACAGGGAGGAGAGACCCAGTACTTC. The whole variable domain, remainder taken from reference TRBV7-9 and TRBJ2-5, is DTGVSQNPRHKITKRGQNVTFRCDPISEHNRLYWYRQTLGQGPEFLTYFQNEAQLEKSRLLSDRFSAERPKGSFSTLEIQRTEQGDSAMYLCASGLVQGGETQYFGPGTRLLVL.

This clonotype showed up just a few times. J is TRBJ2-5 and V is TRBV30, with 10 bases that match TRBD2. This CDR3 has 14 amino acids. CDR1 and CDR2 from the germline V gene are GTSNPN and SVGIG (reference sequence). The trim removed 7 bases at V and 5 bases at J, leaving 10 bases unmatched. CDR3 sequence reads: CAFNSGLAAETQYF. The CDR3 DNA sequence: TGTGCCTTCAACTCCGGACTAGCGGCCGAGACCCAGTACTTC.

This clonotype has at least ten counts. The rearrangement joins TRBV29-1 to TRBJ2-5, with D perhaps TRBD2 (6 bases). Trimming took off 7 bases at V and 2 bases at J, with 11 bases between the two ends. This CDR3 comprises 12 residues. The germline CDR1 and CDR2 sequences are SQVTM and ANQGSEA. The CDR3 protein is CSEKTSQETQYF. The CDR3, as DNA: TGCAGCGAAAAGACTAGTCAAGAGACCCAGTACTTC. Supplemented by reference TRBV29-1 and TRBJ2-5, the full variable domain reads SAVISQKPSRDICQRGTSLTIQCQVDSQVTMMFWYRQQPGQSLTLIATANQGSEATYESGFVIDKFPISRPNLTFSTLTVSNMSPEDSSIYLCSEKTSQETQYFGPGTRLLVL.

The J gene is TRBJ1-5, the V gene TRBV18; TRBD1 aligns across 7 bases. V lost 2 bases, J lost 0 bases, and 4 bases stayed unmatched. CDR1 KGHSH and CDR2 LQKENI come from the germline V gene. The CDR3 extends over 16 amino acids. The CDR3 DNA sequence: TGTGCCAGCTCACCAATGGGGACAGATAGCAATCAGCCCCAGCATTTT. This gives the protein CASSPMGTDSNQPQHF.

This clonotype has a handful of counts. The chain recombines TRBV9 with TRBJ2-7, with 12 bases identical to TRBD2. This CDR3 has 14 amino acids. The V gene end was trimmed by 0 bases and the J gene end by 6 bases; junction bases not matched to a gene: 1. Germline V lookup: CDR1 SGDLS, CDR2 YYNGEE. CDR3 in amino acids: CASSVGLAGAEQYF. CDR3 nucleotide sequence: TGTGCCAGCAGCGTAGGACTAGCGGGAGCCGAGCAGTACTTC.

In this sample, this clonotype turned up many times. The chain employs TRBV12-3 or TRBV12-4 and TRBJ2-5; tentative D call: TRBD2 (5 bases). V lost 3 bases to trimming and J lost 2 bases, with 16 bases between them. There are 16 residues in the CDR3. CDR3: CASSFRGIPYQETQYF. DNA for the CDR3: TGTGCCAGCAGTTTTCGAGGGATCCCCTATCAAGAGACCCAGTACTTC.

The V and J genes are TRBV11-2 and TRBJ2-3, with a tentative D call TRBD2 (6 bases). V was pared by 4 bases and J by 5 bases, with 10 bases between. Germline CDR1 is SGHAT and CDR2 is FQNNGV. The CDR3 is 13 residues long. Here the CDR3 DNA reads TGTGCCAGCAGCTGGGGAGGCGGAGATACGCAGTATTTT. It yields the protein CASSWGGGDTQYF.

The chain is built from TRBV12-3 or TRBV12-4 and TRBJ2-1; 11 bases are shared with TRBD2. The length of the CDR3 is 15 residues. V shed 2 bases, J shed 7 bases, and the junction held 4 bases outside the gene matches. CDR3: CASSLFASGRNEQFF. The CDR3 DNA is TGTGCCAGCAGTTTATTCGCTAGCGGGAGGAATGAGCAGTTCTTC.

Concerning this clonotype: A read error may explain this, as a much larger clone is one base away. Here the CDR3 reads CASSGGMGGSQPQHF. Written as DNA, the CDR3 is TGTGCCAGCAGTGGGGGGATGGGGGGGAGTCAGCCCCAGCATTTT. J is TRBJ1-5 and V is TRBV27; tentatively, D is TRBD1 (5 bases). The CDR3 is 15 amino acids. V dropped 5 bases and J dropped 6 bases, with 17 bases sitting between them. The germline gives CDR1 MNHEY, CDR2 SMNVEV (reference sequence).

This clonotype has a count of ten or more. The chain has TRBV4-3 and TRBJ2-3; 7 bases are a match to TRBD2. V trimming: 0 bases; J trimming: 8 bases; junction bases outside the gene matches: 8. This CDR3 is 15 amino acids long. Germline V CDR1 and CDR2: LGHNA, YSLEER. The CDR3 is CASSQDAGGSLTQYF. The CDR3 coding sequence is TGCGCCAGCAGCCAAGACGCTGGCGGGAGCCTTACGCAGTATTTT.

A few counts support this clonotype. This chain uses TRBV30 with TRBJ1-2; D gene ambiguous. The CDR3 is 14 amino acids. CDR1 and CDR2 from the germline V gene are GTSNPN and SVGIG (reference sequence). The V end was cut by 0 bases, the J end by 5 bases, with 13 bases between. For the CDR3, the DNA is TGTGCCTGGAGTGTACAACAGTCTAGTTATGGCTACACCTTC. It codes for CAWSVQQSSYGYTF. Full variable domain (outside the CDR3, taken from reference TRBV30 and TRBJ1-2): SQTIHQWPATLVQPVGSPLSLECTVEGTSNPNLYWYRQAAGRGLQLLFYSVGIGQISSEVPQNLSASRPQDRQFILSSKKLLLSDSGFYLCAWSVQQSSYGYTFGSGTRLTVV.

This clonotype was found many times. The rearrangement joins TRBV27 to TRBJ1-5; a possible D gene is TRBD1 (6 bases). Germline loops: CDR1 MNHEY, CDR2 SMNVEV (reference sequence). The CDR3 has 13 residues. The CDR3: CAAKQGSNQPQHF. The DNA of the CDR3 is TGTGCAGCAAAGCAGGGGAGCAATCAGCCCCAGCATTTT.

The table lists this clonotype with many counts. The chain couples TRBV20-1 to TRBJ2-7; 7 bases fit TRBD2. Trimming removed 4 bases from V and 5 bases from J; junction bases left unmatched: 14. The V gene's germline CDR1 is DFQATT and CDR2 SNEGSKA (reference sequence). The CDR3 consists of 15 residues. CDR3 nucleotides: TGCAGTGCTATCAGACCTGCGGGAGTTGTGGACGAGCAGTACTTC. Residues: CSAIRPAGVVDEQYF.

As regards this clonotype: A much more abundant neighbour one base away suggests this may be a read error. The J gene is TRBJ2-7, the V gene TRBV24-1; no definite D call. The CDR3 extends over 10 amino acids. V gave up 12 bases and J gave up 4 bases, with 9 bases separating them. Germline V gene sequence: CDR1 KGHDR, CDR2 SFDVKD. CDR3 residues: CAYNGYEQYF. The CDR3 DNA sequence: TGTGCCTATAACGGGTACGAGCAGTACTTC.